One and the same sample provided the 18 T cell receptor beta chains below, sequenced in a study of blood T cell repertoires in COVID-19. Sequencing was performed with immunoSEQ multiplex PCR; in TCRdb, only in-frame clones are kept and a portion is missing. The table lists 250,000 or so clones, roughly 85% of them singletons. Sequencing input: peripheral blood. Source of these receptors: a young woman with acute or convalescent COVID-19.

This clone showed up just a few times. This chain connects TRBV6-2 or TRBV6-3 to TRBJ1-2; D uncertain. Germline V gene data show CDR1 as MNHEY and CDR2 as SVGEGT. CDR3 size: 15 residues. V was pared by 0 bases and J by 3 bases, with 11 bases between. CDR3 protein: CASSYSRARHYGYTF. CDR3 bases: TGTGCCAGCAGTTACTCGCGCGCCCGCCACTATGGCTACACCTTC.

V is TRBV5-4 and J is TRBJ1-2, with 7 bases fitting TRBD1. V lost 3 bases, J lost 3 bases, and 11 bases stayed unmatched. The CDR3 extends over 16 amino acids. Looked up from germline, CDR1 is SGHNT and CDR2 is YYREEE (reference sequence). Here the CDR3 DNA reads TGTGCCAGCAGCTCGGAGACAGGGACACACCACTATGGCTACACCTTC. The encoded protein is CASSSETGTHHYGYTF.

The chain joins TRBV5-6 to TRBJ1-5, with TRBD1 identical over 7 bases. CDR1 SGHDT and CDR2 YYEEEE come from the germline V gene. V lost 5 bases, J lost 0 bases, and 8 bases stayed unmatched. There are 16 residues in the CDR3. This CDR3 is CASSYGQAYSNQPQHF. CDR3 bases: TGTGCCAGCAGTTATGGACAGGCTTATAGCAATCAGCCCCAGCATTTT.

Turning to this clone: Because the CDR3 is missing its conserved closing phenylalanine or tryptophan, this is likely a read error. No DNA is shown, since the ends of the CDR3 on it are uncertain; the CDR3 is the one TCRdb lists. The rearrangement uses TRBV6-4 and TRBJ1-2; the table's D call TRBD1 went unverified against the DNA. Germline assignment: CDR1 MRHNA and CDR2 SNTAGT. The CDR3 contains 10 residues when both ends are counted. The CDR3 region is CASSDGGSIL.

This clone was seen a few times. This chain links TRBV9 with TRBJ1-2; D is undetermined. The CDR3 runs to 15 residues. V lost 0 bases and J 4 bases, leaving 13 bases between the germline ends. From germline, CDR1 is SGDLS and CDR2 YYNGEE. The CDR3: CASSVGADPVYGYTF. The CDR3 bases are TGTGCCAGCAGCGTAGGGGCAGACCCCGTCTATGGCTACACCTTC.

CDR3 DNA sequence: TGTGCCATCAGTGAGTCGCTAGCGGGAGACCCCTACAATGAGCAGTTCTTC. It translates to CAISESLAGDPYNEQFF. The genes are TRBV10-3 and TRBJ2-1; 10 nucleotides line up with TRBD2. Trimming took 0 bases from V and 2 from J; bases not matched to a gene: 4. CDR3 length equals 17 residues. Germline CDR1 ENHRY, CDR2 SYGVKD.

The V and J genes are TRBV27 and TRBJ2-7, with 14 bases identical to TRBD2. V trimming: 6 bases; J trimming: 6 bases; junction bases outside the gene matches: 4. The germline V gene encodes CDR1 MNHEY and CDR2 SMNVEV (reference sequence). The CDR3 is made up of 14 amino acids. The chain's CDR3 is CASSRLAGGGEQYF. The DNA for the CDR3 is TGTGCCAGCAGCCGACTAGCGGGAGGGGGCGAGCAGTACTTC.

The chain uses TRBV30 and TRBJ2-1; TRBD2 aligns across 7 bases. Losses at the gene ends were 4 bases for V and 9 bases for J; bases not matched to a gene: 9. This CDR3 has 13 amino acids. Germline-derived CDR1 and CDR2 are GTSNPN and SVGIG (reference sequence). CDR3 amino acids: CAWKGPGRIEQFF. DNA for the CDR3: TGTGCCTGGAAAGGTCCCGGGAGGATTGAGCAGTTCTTC.

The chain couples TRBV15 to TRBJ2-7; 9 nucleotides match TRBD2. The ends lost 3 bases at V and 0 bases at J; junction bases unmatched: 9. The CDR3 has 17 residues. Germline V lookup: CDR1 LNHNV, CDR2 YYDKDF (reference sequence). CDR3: CATSRATSGLSSYEQYF. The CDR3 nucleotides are TGTGCCACCAGCAGGGCGACTAGCGGCTTAAGCTCCTACGAGCAGTACTTC.

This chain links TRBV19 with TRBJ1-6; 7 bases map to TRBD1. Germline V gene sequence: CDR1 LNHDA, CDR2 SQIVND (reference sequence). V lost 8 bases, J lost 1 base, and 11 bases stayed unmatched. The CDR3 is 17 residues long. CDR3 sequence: CASARTGAKSYNSPLHF. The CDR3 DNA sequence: TGTGCCAGTGCCCGAACAGGGGCGAAGTCCTATAATTCACCCCTCCACTTT. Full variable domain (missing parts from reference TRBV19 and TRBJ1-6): DGGITQSPKYLFRKEGQNVTLSCEQNLNHDAMYWYRQDPGQGLRLIYYSQIVNDFQKGDIAEGYSVSREKKESFPLTVTSAQKNPTAFYLCASARTGAKSYNSPLHFGNGTRLTVT.

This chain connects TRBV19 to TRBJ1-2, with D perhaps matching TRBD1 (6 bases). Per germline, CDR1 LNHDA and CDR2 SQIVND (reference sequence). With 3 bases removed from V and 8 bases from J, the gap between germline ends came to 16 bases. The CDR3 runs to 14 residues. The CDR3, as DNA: TGTGCCAGTAGTATGGTAGGGGGGGCACACGGCTACACCTTC. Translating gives CASSMVGGAHGYTF.

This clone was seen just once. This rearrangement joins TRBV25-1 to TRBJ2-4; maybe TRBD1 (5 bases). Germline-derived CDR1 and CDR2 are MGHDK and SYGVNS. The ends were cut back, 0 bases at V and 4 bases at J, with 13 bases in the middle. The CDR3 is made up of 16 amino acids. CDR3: CASSEYGQGRKNIQYF. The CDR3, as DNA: TGTGCCAGCAGTGAATACGGTCAGGGCAGGAAAAACATTCAGTACTTC.

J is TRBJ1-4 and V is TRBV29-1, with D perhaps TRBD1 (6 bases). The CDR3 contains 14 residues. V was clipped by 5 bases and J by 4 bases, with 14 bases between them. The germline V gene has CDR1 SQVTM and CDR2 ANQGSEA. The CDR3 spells CSVPVGDINEKLFF. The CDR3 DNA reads TGCAGCGTTCCTGTAGGGGACATTAATGAAAAACTGTTTTTT.

CDR3 sequence (DNA): TGTGCCAGTAGTACCCCCAGCACAGCATCCTATGGCTACACCTTC. This gives the protein CASSTPSTASYGYTF. The rearrangement joins TRBV19 to TRBJ1-2, with unresolved D. V lost 4 bases to trimming and J lost 4 bases, with 16 bases between them. This CDR3 is built from 15 residues. The germline V gene encodes CDR1 LNHDA and CDR2 SQIVND (reference sequence). The full variable domain, with the rest looked up from reference TRBV19 and TRBJ1-2, is DGGITQSPKYLFRKEGQNVTLSCEQNLNHDAMYWYRQDPGQGLRLIYYSQIVNDFQKGDIAEGYSVSREKKESFPLTVTSAQKNPTAFYLCASSTPSTASYGYTFGSGTRLTVV.

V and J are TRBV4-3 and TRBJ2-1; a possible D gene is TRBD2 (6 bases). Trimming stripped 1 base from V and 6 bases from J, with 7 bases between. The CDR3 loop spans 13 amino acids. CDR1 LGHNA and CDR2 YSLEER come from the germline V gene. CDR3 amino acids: CASSQGAGNEQFF. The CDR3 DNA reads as TGCGCCAGCAGCCAAGGAGCGGGCAATGAGCAGTTCTTC.

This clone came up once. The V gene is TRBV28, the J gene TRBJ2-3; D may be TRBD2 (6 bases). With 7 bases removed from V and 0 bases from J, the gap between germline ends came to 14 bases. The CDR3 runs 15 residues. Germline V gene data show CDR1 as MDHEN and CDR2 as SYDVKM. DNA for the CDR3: TGTGCCAGCACTCCATCGGGGGATAGCACAGATACGCAGTATTTT. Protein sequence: CASTPSGDSTDTQYF. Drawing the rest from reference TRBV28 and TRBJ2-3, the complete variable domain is DVKVTQSSRYLVKRTGEKVFLECVQDMDHENMFWYRQDPGLGLRLIYFSYDVKMKEKGDIPEGYSVSREKKERFSLILESASTNQTSMYLCASTPSGDSTDTQYFGPGTRLTVL.

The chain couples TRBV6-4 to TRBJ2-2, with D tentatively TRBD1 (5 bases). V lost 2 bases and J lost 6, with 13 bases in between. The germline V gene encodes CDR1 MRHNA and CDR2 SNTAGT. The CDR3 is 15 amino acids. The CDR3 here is CASSDKAGPAGELFF. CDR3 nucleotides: TGTGCCAGCAGTGACAAGGCAGGGCCGGCCGGGGAGCTGTTTTTT.

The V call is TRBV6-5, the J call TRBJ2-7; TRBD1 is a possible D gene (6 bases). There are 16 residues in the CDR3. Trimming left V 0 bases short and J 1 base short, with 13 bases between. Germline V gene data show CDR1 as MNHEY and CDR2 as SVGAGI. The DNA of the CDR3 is TGTGCCAGCAGTTACTCCGTCGGACAGAGGTCCTACGAGCAGTACTTC. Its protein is CASSYSVGQRSYEQYF.